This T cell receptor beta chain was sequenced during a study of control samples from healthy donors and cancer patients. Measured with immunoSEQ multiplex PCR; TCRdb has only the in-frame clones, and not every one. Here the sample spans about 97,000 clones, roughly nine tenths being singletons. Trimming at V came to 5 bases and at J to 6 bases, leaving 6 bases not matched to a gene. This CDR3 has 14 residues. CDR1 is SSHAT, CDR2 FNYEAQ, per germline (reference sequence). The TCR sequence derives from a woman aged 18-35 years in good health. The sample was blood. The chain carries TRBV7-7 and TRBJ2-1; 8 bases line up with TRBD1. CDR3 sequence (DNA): TGTGCCAGCAGCCTAGGACAGGGAAGCAATGAGCAGTTCTTC. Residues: CASSLGQGSNEQFF.